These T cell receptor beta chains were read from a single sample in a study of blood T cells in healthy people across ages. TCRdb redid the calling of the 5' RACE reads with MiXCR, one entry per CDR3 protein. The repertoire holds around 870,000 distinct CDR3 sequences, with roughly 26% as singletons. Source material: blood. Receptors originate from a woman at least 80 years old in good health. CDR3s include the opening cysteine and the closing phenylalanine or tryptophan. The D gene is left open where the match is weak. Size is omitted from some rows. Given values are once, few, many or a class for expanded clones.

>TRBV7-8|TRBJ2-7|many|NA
TGTGCCAGCAGTTTTTTAGGGTTCTCCTACGAGCAGTACTTC
CASSFLGFSYEQYF
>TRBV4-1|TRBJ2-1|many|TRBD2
TGCGCCAGCAGCCAAGTACTAGCGGGGGGTCGAAACAATGAGCAGTTCTTC
CASSQVLAGGRNNEQFF
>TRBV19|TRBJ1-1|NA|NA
TGTGCCAGTAGTCCCCGGGATGGTCGCCGGGCTTTCTTT
CASSPRDGRRAFF
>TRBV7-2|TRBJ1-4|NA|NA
TGTGCCAGCAGCTTAGAAACCAAGGGACGAATAACTAATGAAAAACTGTTTTTT
CASSLETKGRITNEKLFF
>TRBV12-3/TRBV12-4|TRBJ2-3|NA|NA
TGTGCCAGCAGTTTTGGGGGCAACACAGATGCGCAGTATTTT
CASSFGGNTDAQYF
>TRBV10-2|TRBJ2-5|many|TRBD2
TGCGCCAGCGCCTTTAGCGGGGGGGCCGTAGAGACCCAGTACTTC
CASAFSGGAVETQYF
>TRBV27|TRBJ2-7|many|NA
TGTGCCAGCAGTCCCGTCTCCCTTGGGGGGGGCACCTACGAGCAGTACTTC
CASSPVSLGGGTYEQYF
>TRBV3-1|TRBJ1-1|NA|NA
TGTGCCAGCAGCCAAGGGAGCCCCCGGTGGCCTGAAGCTTTCTTT
CASSQGSPRWPEAFF
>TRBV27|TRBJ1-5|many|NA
TGTGCCAGCAGGCCGGGGGTCAATAGCAATCAGCCCCAGCATTTT
CASRPGVNSNQPQHF
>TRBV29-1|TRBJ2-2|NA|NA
TGCAGCGTTGGCCATCTGGGCAGCTCGAACACCGGGGAGCTGTTTTTT
CSVGHLGSSNTGELFF
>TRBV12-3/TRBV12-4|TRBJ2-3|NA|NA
TGTGCCAGCAGTTTCACGCAGGGGGGGACAGATGCGCAGTATTTT
CASSFTQGGTDAQYF
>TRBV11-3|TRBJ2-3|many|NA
TGTGCCAGCAGCTTAGACGGCCCGACAGATACGCAGTATTTT
CASSLDGPTDTQYF
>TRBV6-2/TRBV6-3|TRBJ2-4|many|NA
TGTGCCAGCAGTTACTCGAGAGGACCCTCGACCAAAAACATTCAGTACTTC
CASSYSRGPSTKNIQYF
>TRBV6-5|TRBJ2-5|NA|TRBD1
TGTGCCAGCAGCCCGGACAGGCCTTTTCAAGAGACCCAGTACTTC
CASSPDRPFQETQYF
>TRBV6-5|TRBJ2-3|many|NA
TGTGCCAGCAGTTATGGGGGAGCAGATACGCAGTATTTT
CASSYGGADTQYF
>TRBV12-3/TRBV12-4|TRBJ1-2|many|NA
TGTGCCAGCAGTACAGGGCCCCTTAACTATGGCTACACCTTC
CASSTGPLNYGYTF
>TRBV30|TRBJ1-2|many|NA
TGTGCCTGGAGTGTACTTGGACAGCTAAACTATGGCTACACCTTC
CAWSVLGQLNYGYTF
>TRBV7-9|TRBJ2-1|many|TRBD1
TGTGCCAGCAGCTTACACCCGGGACAGGGTTCGACTGAGCAGTTCTTC
CASSLHPGQGSTEQFF
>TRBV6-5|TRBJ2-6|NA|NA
TGTGCCAGCAAAAGACCTGGGGCCGACGTCCTGACTTTC
CASKRPGADVLTF
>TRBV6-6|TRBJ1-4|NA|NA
TGTGCCGGCAGTTATTCGGCCGGTCAAAAGGAAAAACTGTTTTTT
CAGSYSAGQKEKLFF
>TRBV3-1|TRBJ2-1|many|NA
TGTGCCAGCAGCCAAACAGGGTTTGAGCAGTTCTTC
CASSQTGFEQFF
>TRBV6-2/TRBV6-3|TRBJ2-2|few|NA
TGTGCCAGCACCCGCGACATATTCGGGGAGCTGTTTTTT
CASTRDIFGELFF
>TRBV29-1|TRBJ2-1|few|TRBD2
TGCAGCGTCCAAGACCCAGGACTAGCGGGGGGGCACGTCGGGCAGTTCTTC
CSVQDPGLAGGHVGQFF
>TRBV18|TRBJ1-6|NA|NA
TGTGCCAGCTCAGGGACGGACAATAATTCACCCCTCCACTTT
CASSGTDNNSPLHF
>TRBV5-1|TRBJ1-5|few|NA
TGCGCCAGCAGCTTGGATTCGGCAGGCGATCAGCCCCAGCATTTT
CASSLDSAGDQPQHF
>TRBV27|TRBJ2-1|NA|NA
TGTGCCAGCAGTTTCCCGGGGACTCCTACGCGAGAGCAGTTCTTC
CASSFPGTPTREQFF
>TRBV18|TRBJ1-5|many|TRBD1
TGTGCCAGCTCACCACGGCCCGGGGACAGGGGTAGCAATCAGCCCCAGCATTTT
CASSPRPGDRGSNQPQHF
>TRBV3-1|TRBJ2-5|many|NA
TGTGCCAGCAGCCAAGTCCCAGGTTGGGGGGAGACCCAGTACTTC
CASSQVPGWGETQYF
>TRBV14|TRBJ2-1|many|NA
TGTGCCAGCAGCCAAGATTGGAATGAGCAGTTCTTC
CASSQDWNEQFF
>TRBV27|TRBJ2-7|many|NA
TGTGCCACCTTAGAATCCAGAACCGACGAGCAGTACTTC
CATLESRTDEQYF
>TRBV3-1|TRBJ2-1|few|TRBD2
TGTGCCAGCAGCCTTGGTCACGGGGGAGGGAATGAGCAGTTCTTC
CASSLGHGGGNEQFF
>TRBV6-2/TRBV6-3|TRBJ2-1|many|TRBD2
TGTGCCAGCAGTTACGGACTAGCGGGGGCCCCCAATGAGCAGTTCTTC
CASSYGLAGAPNEQFF
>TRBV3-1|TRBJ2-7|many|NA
TGTGCCAGCAGCCAAGGGTTGCAGTACGAGCAGTACTTC
CASSQGLQYEQYF
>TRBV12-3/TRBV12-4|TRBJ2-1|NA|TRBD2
TGCGCCAGCAGTTTCAACGGGGGGGCGGTAGAGACCCAGTTCTTC
CASSFNGGAVETQFF
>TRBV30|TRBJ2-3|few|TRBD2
TGTGCCTGGAGTGTTGGACTAGCTAGGGGTGATACGCAGTATTTT
CAWSVGLARGDTQYF
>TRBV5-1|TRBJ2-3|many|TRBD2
TGCGCCAGCAGCTCAACGACTAGCGTAAGCACAGATACGCAGTATTTT
CASSSTTSVSTDTQYF
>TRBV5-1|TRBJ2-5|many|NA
TGCGCCAGCAGCTCGGAGGGGTCCCGAGACCAAGAGACCCAGTACTTC
CASSSEGSRDQETQYF
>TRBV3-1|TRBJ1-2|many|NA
TGTGCCAGCAGCCAAGATATGGGGCACTATGGCTACACCTTC
CASSQDMGHYGYTF
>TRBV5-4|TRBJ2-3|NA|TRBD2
TGTGCCAGCAGCTTCACTAGCGGGGGGCCAGATGCGCAGTATTTT
CASSFTSGGPDAQYF
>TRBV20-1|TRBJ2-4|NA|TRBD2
TGCAGTGCTAGAGAGCGGGGGGGCCCAGTAAACATTCAGTACTTC
CSARERGGPVNIQYF
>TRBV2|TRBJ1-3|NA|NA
TGTGCCAGCGCCCGGACAGACGGCACCGTATATTTT
CASARTDGTVYF
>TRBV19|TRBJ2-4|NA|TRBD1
TGTGCCAGTAGTACTTCCCGGGACAGAAACATTCAGTACTTC
CASSTSRDRNIQYF
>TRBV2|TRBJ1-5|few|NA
TGTGCCAGCACATCGAAAGGAACAATCGGTCAGCCCCAGCATTTT
CASTSKGTIGQPQHF
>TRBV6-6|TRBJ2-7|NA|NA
TGTGCCAGCAGTTCCCCGTTCTCTTCGGGGTACAATGAGCAGTACTTC
CASSSPFSSGYNEQYF
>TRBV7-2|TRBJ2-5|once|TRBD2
TGTACCAGCAGACCCAAGGGACTAGCGGGAGGGCTAGAGACCCAGTACTTC
CTSRPKGLAGGLETQYF
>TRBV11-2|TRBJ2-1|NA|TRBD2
TGTGCCAGCAGCTTAGATCCTTATAGCGGGAGGGCCTACAATGAGCAGTTCTTC
CASSLDPYSGRAYNEQFF
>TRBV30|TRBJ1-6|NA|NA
TGTGCCTGGAGTGATACCGGGACACCTAATTCACCCCTCCACTTT
CAWSDTGTPNSPLHF
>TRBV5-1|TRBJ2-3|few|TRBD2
TGCGCCAGCAGCTTTGGGCGGGGGGGCCCTGGAGATACGCAGTATTTT
CASSFGRGGPGDTQYF
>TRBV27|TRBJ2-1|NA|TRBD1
TGTGCCAGCAGTCGAACAGGGGTAGAGACCCAGTTCTTC
CASSRTGVETQFF
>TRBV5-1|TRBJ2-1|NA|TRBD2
TGCGCCAGCAGCCGGACTAGCGGGAGCTCCTACAATGGGCAGTTCTTC
CASSRTSGSSYNGQFF
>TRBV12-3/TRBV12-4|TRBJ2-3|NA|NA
TGTGCCAGCAGTTTAGCGGGAGGGGCTCGGACAGATACGGAGTATTTT
CASSLAGGARTDTEYF
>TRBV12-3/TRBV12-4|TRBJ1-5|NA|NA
TGTGCCAGCAGTCCGCCGGGACACAGTTCCTTATATAGCAATCAGCCCCAGCATTTT
CASSPPGHSSLYSNQPQHF
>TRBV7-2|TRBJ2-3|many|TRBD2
TGTGCCAGCAGCTCACTAGCGGGGAGGGATCTCGGTACGCAGTATTTT
CASSSLAGRDLGTQYF
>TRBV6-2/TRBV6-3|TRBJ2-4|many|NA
TGTGCCAGCAGTTACCCGGAGAACATTCAGTACTTC
CASSYPENIQYF
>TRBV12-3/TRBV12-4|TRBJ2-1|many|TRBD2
TGTGCCAGCTCCGGGGGGGCAGAGAATGAGCAGTTCTTC
CASSGGAENEQFF